Listed below are T cell receptor beta chains from one sample, sequenced in a study of T cell responses to AZD1222 COVID-19 vaccine. Data came from immunoSEQ multiplex PCR; TCRdb stores just in-frame clones and leaves some out. This table holds approximately 120,000 clones, approximately 90% found once. Sequences were derived from peripheral blood, sampled on day 0 of MenACWY control vaccination. All receptors derive from an adult in good health. Each CDR3 is given with its conserved first and last residue. D genes are given only for firm matches. Not all rows give a size; the values are once, few, many and, for expanded clones, a class.

clone size | J gene | D gene | V gene | CDR3 protein | CDR3 DNA
NA | TRBJ1-2 | NA | TRBV2 | CASSGRQVDGYTF | TGTGCCAGCAGTGGGAGGCAGGTCGATGGCTACACCTTC
once | TRBJ1-3 | NA | TRBV7-2 | CASSPGVYSGNTIYF | TGTGCCAGCAGCCCGGGGGTATACTCTGGAAACACCATATATTTT
NA | TRBJ1-4 | NA | TRBV30 | CAWSVRNEKLFF | TGTGCCTGGAGTGTTAGGAATGAAAAACTGTTTTTT
NA | TRBJ2-5 | NA | TRBV6-2/TRBV6-3 | CASSYWETQYF | TGTGCCAGCAGTTACTGGGAGACCCAGTACTTC
NA | TRBJ1-5 | NA | TRBV9 | CASSSALAPQHF | TGTGCCAGCAGCTCCGCTTTGGCGCCCCAGCATTTT
NA | TRBJ2-3 | NA | TRBV30 | CAWSYGEDTQYF | TGTGCCTGGAGTTACGGCGAAGATACGCAGTATTTT
NA | TRBJ1-5 | NA | TRBV5-4 | CASSLEPATGQPQHF | TGTGCCAGCAGCTTGGAGCCCGCCACAGGACAGCCCCAGCATTTT
NA | TRBJ2-7 | NA | TRBV29-1 | CSVVSGVGGEQYF | TGCAGCGTTGTCTCGGGGGTGGGCGGGGAGCAGTACTTC
few | TRBJ2-6 | NA | TRBV7-8 | CASSLNSGANVLTF | TGTGCCAGCAGCTTAAACTCTGGGGCCAACGTCCTGACTTTC
NA | TRBJ2-2 | TRBD2 | TRBV11-2 | CASSSQGLADNTGELFF | TGTGCCAGCAGCTCCCAGGGACTAGCGGATAACACCGGGGAGCTGTTTTTT
NA | TRBJ1-2 | NA | TRBV4-3 | CASSQDQQVYGYTF | TGCGCCAGCAGCCAAGATCAACAGGTCTATGGCTACACCTTC
NA | TRBJ2-7 | NA | TRBV5-1 | CASKTGPGSYEQYF | TGCGCCAGCAAAACCGGGCCTGGCTCCTACGAGCAGTACTTC
once | TRBJ1-2 | TRBD1 | TRBV28 | CASSLEGTAYYGYTF | TGTGCCAGCAGTTTAGAGGGGACAGCCTACTATGGCTACACCTTC
NA | TRBJ2-1 | TRBD2 | TRBV19 | CASSMDSGAYNEQFF | TGTGCCAGTAGTATGGATAGCGGGGCTTACAATGAGCAGTTCTTC
NA | TRBJ1-5 | NA | TRBV9 | CASSPRYDQPQHF | TGTGCCAGCAGCCCCAGATACGATCAACCCCAGCATTTT
NA | TRBJ2-7 | TRBD2 | TRBV10-3 | CAISGTSSYEQYF | TGTGCCATCTCCGGGACTAGTTCCTACGAGCAGTACTTC
NA | TRBJ1-2 | TRBD1 | TRBV4-2 | CASSQGTGLTYGYTF | TGTGCCAGCAGCCAAGGGACAGGGCTCACATATGGCTACACCTTC
NA | TRBJ2-1 | TRBD2 | TRBV18 | CASSRYSGRAVDEQFF | TGTGCCAGCTCACGCTATAGCGGGAGGGCCGTCGATGAGCAGTTCTTC
once | TRBJ2-1 | TRBD2 | TRBV7-9 | CASSHVSGESHNEQFF | TGTGCCAGCAGCCACGTTAGCGGGGAGTCCCACAATGAGCAGTTCTTC
NA | TRBJ2-4 | TRBD1 | TRBV5-4 | CASSPPGQGAAAKNIQYF | TGTGCCAGCAGCCCACCGGGACAGGGGGCGGCCGCCAAAAACATTCAGTACTTC
NA | TRBJ1-4 | TRBD1 | TRBV5-8 | CASSLAKGATNEKLFF | TGTGCCAGCAGCTTGGCCAAGGGGGCGACTAATGAAAAACTGTTTTTT
once | TRBJ1-2 | NA | TRBV5-8 | CASSFAWSNGYTF | TGTGCCAGCAGCTTTGCCTGGTCCAATGGCTACACCTTC